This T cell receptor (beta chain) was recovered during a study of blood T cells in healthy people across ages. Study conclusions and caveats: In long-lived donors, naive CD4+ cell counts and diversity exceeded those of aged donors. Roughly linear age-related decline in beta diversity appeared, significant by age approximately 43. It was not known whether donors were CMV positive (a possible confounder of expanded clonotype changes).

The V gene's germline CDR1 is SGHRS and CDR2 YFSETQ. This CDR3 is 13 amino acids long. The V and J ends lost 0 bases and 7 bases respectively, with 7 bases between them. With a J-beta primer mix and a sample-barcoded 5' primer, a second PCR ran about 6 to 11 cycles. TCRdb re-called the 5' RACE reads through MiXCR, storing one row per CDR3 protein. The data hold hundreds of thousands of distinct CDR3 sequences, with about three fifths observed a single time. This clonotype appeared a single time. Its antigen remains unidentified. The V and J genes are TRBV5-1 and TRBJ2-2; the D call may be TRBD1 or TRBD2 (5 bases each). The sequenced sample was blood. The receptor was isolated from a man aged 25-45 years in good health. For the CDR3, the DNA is TGCGCCAGCAGCTTGGGGGACCTCGGGGAGCTGTTTTTT. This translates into CASSLGDLGELFF.